The 29 T cell receptor beta chains below were found in one sample sequenced in a study of T cells in tuberculosis. Clones were sequenced by immunoSEQ multiplex PCR, and TCRdb holds only the in-frame ones, with some missing. Seen here are around 35,000 clones, approximately 93% observed once, and the top ten hold about 6.7%. Sequenced sample: PBMCs. Receptors originate from a donor between 10 and 29 years old with latent tuberculosis or without tuberculosis infection.

V and J are TRBV19 and TRBJ1-2, with D tentatively TRBD1 (6 bases). V dropped 5 bases and J dropped 1 base, with 20 bases sitting between them. Germline assignment: CDR1 LNHDA and CDR2 SQIVND (reference sequence). The CDR3 is 17 amino acids. CDR3 nucleotide sequence: TGTGCCAGTAGTTGGGTTAGAGGACAGCGGATTAACTATGGCTACACCTTC. This encodes CASSWVRGQRINYGYTF.

This chain uses TRBV5-1 with TRBJ2-3, with D possibly matching TRBD2 (6 bases). This CDR3 is built from 15 residues. The V end was cut by 6 bases, the J end by 6 bases, with 20 bases between. Germline-derived CDR1 and CDR2 are SGHRS and YFSETQ. The CDR3 region is CASTLDGTEGDTQYF. CDR3 nucleotides: TGCGCCAGCACCTTAGACGGGACTGAGGGGGATACGCAGTATTTT.

This clone was seen a single time. The J gene is TRBJ2-7, the V gene TRBV30, with D unresolved. The CDR3 covers 13 residues. Trimming took off 3 bases at V and 5 bases at J, with 14 bases between the two ends. CDR1 GTSNPN and CDR2 SVGIG come from the germline V gene (reference sequence). CDR3 in DNA: TGTGCCTGGAGAGACCTGCAGCGCAACGAGCAGTACTTC. It specifies CAWRDLQRNEQYF.

The chain is built from TRBV5-1 and TRBJ2-4, with TRBD1 identical over 9 bases. V lost 2 bases to trimming and J lost 6 bases; unmatched junction nucleotides: 3. CDR1 is SGHRS and CDR2 is YFSETQ in the germline V gene. CDR3 length: 14 residues. CDR3 sequence: CASSFKGQGNIQYF. The DNA of the CDR3 is TGCGCCAGCAGCTTCAAGGGACAGGGAAACATTCAGTACTTC.

CDR3 protein: CASSLDSMNTEAFF. In nucleotides, the CDR3 is TGTGCCAGCAGCTTGGACAGCATGAACACTGAAGCTTTCTTT. The chain uses TRBV5-4 and TRBJ1-1; D is undetermined. Germline lookup yields CDR1 SGHNT and CDR2 YYREEE (reference sequence). The CDR3 is made up of 14 amino acids. V was shortened by 0 bases and J by 0 bases, with 6 bases between the two germline ends.

CDR3 coding DNA: TGTGCTAGTGGTCCCGGGACAGGCTTTTACGAGCAGTACTTC. Translated, it gives CASGPGTGFYEQYF. V gene TRBV12-5 combines with J gene TRBJ2-7; 8 bases fit TRBD1. Per the germline V gene, CDR1 is LGHNT and CDR2 is FRNRAP. With 5 bases clipped from V and 4 bases from J, the junction kept 7 bases outside the gene matches. The CDR3 sequence is 14 residues long.

The chain has TRBV5-4 and TRBJ1-2, with a possible D match to TRBD1 (5 bases). The germline V gene encodes CDR1 SGHNT and CDR2 YYREEE (reference sequence). The CDR3 spans 17 residues. V lost 0 bases to trimming and J lost 2 bases, with 17 bases between them. DNA for the CDR3: TGTGCCAGCAGCTTGGGCCAAGGCACAGGTATGAACTATGGCTACACCTTC. As protein: CASSLGQGTGMNYGYTF.

The chain is built from TRBV2 and TRBJ2-7, with 9 bases that match TRBD1. Germline CDR1 is SNHLY and CDR2 is FYNNEI. The CDR3 contains 14 residues. V shed 5 bases, J shed 4 bases, and the junction held 6 bases outside the gene matches. The CDR3 DNA reads TGTGCCAGCAGTTCCGGGACAGGGCTTTACGAGCAGTACTTC. Protein: CASSSGTGLYEQYF.

The chain carries TRBV10-3 and TRBJ2-7; possibly TRBD1 for D (5 bases). The CDR3 is 14 residues long. Between the trimmed V and J ends, which lost 1 base and 5 bases, there was a span of 12 bases. Per germline, CDR1 ENHRY and CDR2 SYGVKD. The DNA for the CDR3 is TGTGCCATCAGTGAGTGGGGCGACGGCGACGAGCAGTACTTC. It specifies CAISEWGDGDEQYF.

The J gene is TRBJ1-6, the V gene TRBV11-2; D unresolved. This CDR3 region has 14 residues. The germline V and J ends were trimmed by 5 bases and 6 bases, with 11 bases remaining between them. The germline V gene encodes CDR1 SGHAT and CDR2 FQNNGV. CDR3 DNA sequence: TGTGCCAGCAGCCTCACTACGCGTAATTCACCCCTCCACTTT. This codes for CASSLTTRNSPLHF.

The V and J genes are TRBV9 and TRBJ2-1, with 7 bases aligning to TRBD2. The CDR3 has 17 amino acids. Trimming took 0 bases from V and 0 from J; bases not matched to a gene: 6. Germline values: CDR1 SGDLS, CDR2 YYNGEE. The CDR3 region is CASSVAIGGDSYNEQFF. DNA of the CDR3: TGTGCCAGCAGCGTAGCCATTGGGGGGGACTCCTACAATGAGCAGTTCTTC. The full variable domain, rest sourced from reference TRBV9 and TRBJ2-1, is DSGVTQTPKHLITATGQRVTLRCSPRSGDLSVYWYQQSLDQGLQFLIQYYNGEERAKGNILERFSAQQFPDLHSELNLSSLELGDSALYFCASSVAIGGDSYNEQFFGPGTRLTVL.

The chain uses TRBV6-1 and TRBJ1-1; weak D call: TRBD1 (5 bases). Trimming cost V 1 base and J 8 bases, with 17 bases left between them. The CDR3 extends over 15 amino acids. The germline gives CDR1 MNHNS, CDR2 SASEGT. CDR3 DNA sequence: TGTGCCAGCAGTGAAGTCGGGGGGGTTTTTTTCGAAGCTTTCTTT. Encoded protein: CASSEVGGVFFEAFF.

The chain recombines TRBV7-2 with TRBJ2-7; 7 nucleotides line up with TRBD2. Germline lookup yields CDR1 SGHTA and CDR2 FQGNSA. The V segment lost 1 base and the J segment 1 base; nucleotides outside the gene matches: 4. The CDR3 sequence is 15 residues long. CDR3 sequence (DNA): TGTGCCAGCAGCTTAGAAGCGGGGAGATCCTACGAGCAGTACTTC. Residues: CASSLEAGRSYEQYF.

The rearrangement links TRBV9 to TRBJ2-2; a possible D gene is TRBD2 (5 bases). Trimming removed 0 bases from V and 3 bases from J, with 9 bases in between. Germline V gives CDR1 SGDLS, CDR2 YYNGEE. The length of the CDR3 is 15 residues. The DNA for the CDR3 is TGTGCCAGCAGCGTAGGGACGGACTACACCGGGGAGCTGTTTTTT. It yields the protein CASSVGTDYTGELFF.

The chain recombines TRBV30 with TRBJ1-2; TRBD1 matches 9 bases. The CDR3 runs 12 residues. J lost 5 bases, V lost 5 bases, and 3 bases had no gene match. Germline CDR1 is GTSNPN and CDR2 is SVGIG (reference sequence). The CDR3 here is CAWGQGIYGYTF. CDR3 nucleotides: TGTGCCTGGGGACAGGGGATTTATGGCTACACCTTC.

The rearrangement links TRBV10-3 to TRBJ2-7; 10 bases are shared with TRBD1. CDR1 and CDR2 (germline): ENHRY, SYGVKD. The V gene end was trimmed by 6 bases and the J gene end by 3 bases; junction bases not matched to a gene: 2. CDR3 length equals 13 residues. CDR3 nucleotide sequence: TGTGCCATCAGCGGGACAGGGGTCTACGAGCAGTACTTC. Amino acid sequence: CAISGTGVYEQYF.

The genes are TRBV6-1 and TRBJ2-5, with D possibly TRBD2 on 6 matching bases. Germline V gene lookup returns CDR1 MNHNS and CDR2 SASEGT. The CDR3 totals 15 residues. V lost 4 bases and J lost 3, with 15 bases in between. Here the CDR3 reads CASSGRGWYEETQYF. The CDR3 coding sequence is TGTGCCAGCAGTGGGAGGGGCTGGTATGAAGAGACCCAGTACTTC.

This rearrangement joins TRBV2 to TRBJ2-1; the match to TRBD2 covers 12 bases. Trimming at V came to 6 bases and at J to 4 bases, leaving 16 bases not matched to a gene. The CDR3 loop spans 19 amino acids. Germline values: CDR1 SNHLY, CDR2 FYNNEI. The CDR3 DNA follows: TGTGCCAGCAGGAAAGTTTTGCTAGCGGGGGGGCGAGGGTACAATGAGCAGTTCTTC. Its translation is CASRKVLLAGGRGYNEQFF.

V usage is TRBV7-8 and J usage is TRBJ2-7, with D perhaps matching TRBD1 (6 bases). The V end lost 5 bases, the J end lost 3 bases, and 14 bases lay between the germline ends. The CDR3 extends over 14 amino acids. The germline V gene has CDR1 SGHVS and CDR2 FQNEAQ. CDR3 loop: CASSPWDTVYEQYF. DNA for the CDR3: TGTGCCAGCAGCCCGTGGGACACGGTCTACGAGCAGTACTTC.

This chain links TRBV5-4 with TRBJ1-2; tentative D call: TRBD1 (6 bases). The CDR3 is made up of 14 amino acids. Germline V gene data show CDR1 as SGHNT and CDR2 as YYREEE (reference sequence). V was pared by 5 bases and J by 3 bases, with 14 bases between. CDR3 in amino acids: CASSQQGSHYGYTF. CDR3 nucleotide sequence: TGTGCCAGCAGTCAGCAGGGGAGCCACTATGGCTACACCTTC.

This clone was recorded only once. The V and J genes are TRBV7-2 and TRBJ1-6; D is uncertain. V was trimmed by 1 base and J by 7 bases, leaving 5 bases between them. Germline CDR1 reads SGHTA; CDR2 reads FQGNSA. This CDR3 is built from 13 residues. The CDR3 DNA follows: TGTGCCAGCAGCTTAGGGCCGAATTCACCCCTCCACTTT. Its translation is CASSLGPNSPLHF. Based on the CDR3 plus reference TRBV7-2 and TRBJ1-6, the full variable domain is GAGVSQSPSNKVTEKGKDVELRCDPISGHTALYWYRQSLGQGLEFLIYFQGNSAPDKSGLPSDRFSAERTGGSVSTLTIQRTQQEDSAVYLCASSLGPNSPLHFGNGTRLTVT.

This chain joins TRBV6-5 and TRBJ1-1; D unclear. This CDR3 contains 14 residues. V lost 6 bases, J lost 0 bases, and 11 bases lay in between. From germline, CDR1 is MNHEY and CDR2 SVGAGI. In nucleotides, the CDR3 is TGTGCCAGCAGCCCCCACTACCTGAACACTGAAGCTTTCTTT. Amino acid sequence: CASSPHYLNTEAFF.

The chain employs TRBV2 and TRBJ1-5, with D perhaps TRBD1 (6 bases). Trimming left V 6 bases short and J 3 bases short, with 15 bases between. This CDR3 contains 15 residues. Germline V gene lookup returns CDR1 SNHLY and CDR2 FYNNEI. CDR3 DNA sequence: TGTGCCAGCAGGCAACAGGGACGGGACAATCAGCCCCAGCATTTT. Its translation is CASRQQGRDNQPQHF.

V gene TRBV7-2 combines with J gene TRBJ2-6; no definite D call. The CDR3 extends over 15 amino acids. Germline values: CDR1 SGHTA, CDR2 FQGNSA. V dropped 2 bases and J dropped 0 bases, with 5 bases sitting between them. In DNA form, the CDR3 reads TGTGCCAGCAGCTTACGGTTCTCTGGGGCCAACGTCCTGACTTTC. It codes for CASSLRFSGANVLTF.

The CDR3 nucleotides are TGTGCCAGCAGTTCCGGGGTCCGCAATCAGCCCCAGCATTTT. Encoded protein: CASSSGVRNQPQHF. The V and J genes are TRBV6-6 and TRBJ1-5; no definite D call. This CDR3 comprises 14 residues. The V gene's germline CDR1 is MNHNY and CDR2 SVGAGI (reference sequence). Trimming removed 4 bases at V and 2 bases at J, with 9 bases between.

This chain connects TRBV13 to TRBJ1-2, with a weak D call TRBD1 (6 bases). V lost 1 base to trimming and J lost 2 bases, with 17 bases between them. The CDR3 runs 17 residues. Germline CDR1 and CDR2: PRHDT and FYEKMQ (reference sequence). CDR3 residues: CASSLDLSGQPNYGYTF. The CDR3 region has the DNA TGTGCCAGCAGCTTAGACCTCTCTGGACAGCCCAACTATGGCTACACCTTC.

The sample holds one count of this clone. This chain uses TRBV2 with TRBJ1-2; tentative D call: TRBD1 (6 bases). The V gene's germline CDR1 is SNHLY and CDR2 FYNNEI. V was cut by 6 bases and J by 4 bases, with 24 bases left in between. The CDR3 totals 17 residues. The CDR3 sequence is CASRGLSGQTNFYGYTF. The CDR3 DNA reads TGTGCCAGCAGAGGCCTTAGTGGACAGACCAACTTCTATGGCTACACCTTC.

The gene calls are TRBV27 and TRBJ2-1; 15 bases fit TRBD2. After removal of 4 bases from V and 6 bases from J, the junction contained 4 bases not matched to a gene. From germline, CDR1 is MNHEY and CDR2 SMNVEV (reference sequence). The CDR3 contains 16 residues. The CDR3 is CASSWRTSGGANEQFF. The CDR3 DNA reads TGTGCCAGCAGTTGGCGGACTAGCGGGGGGGCCAATGAGCAGTTCTTC.

The chain links TRBV4-3 to TRBJ2-3; 8 bases fit TRBD1. CDR1 LGHNA and CDR2 YSLEER come from the germline V gene. The CDR3 contains 16 residues. Trimming removed 1 base from V and 5 bases from J; junction bases left unmatched: 8. The CDR3 loop is CASSQAWTGNIDTQYF. The CDR3 region has the DNA TGCGCCAGCAGCCAAGCTTGGACAGGGAATATAGATACGCAGTATTTT.